The rows below give T cell receptor beta chains drawn from one sample of a study of technical replicates of blood from a handful of donors. Assay: immunoSEQ multiplex PCR; the TCRdb copy retains only in-frame clones and omits some. In the table there are tens of thousands of clones, about 93% of which are singletons. Sequenced sample: T cells isolated from PBMCs. The origin of the receptors is a human donor in good health. Each CDR3 is given with its conserved first and last residue. A D gene is named only where the DNA matches it firmly. The size entry is marked missing in some rows and otherwise reads once, few, many or a size class.

abundance	v_gene	j_gene	d_gene	CDR3aa	CDR3nt
NA	TRBV5-8	TRBJ1-5	NA	CASSTVAGRSNQPQHF	TGTGCCAGCAGCACGGTGGCAGGGCGTAGCAATCAGCCCCAGCATTTT
NA	TRBV7-9	TRBJ2-4	TRBD1	CASSPTGDRHIQYF	TGTGCCAGCAGCCCGACAGGGGATCGGCACATTCAGTACTTC
NA	TRBV6-5	TRBJ2-7	TRBD2	CASRPSLAAYEQYF	TGTGCCAGCAGGCCCTCACTAGCGGCCTACGAGCAGTACTTC
NA	TRBV7-9	TRBJ2-7	NA	CASSTTRDPDYEQYF	TGTGCCAGCAGCACGACCCGGGACCCGGACTACGAGCAGTACTTC
NA	TRBV6-1	TRBJ2-7	TRBD1	CASSEVTGAYEQYF	TGTGCCAGCAGTGAAGTGACAGGGGCCTACGAGCAGTACTTC
NA	TRBV2	TRBJ1-1	NA	CASSESASNTEAFF	TGTGCCAGCAGTGAAAGCGCGTCTAACACTGAAGCTTTCTTT
NA	TRBV6-6	TRBJ2-2	NA	CASSYQGGELFF	TGTGCCAGCAGTTATCAGGGCGGGGAGCTGTTTTTT
NA	TRBV29-1	TRBJ1-4	TRBD1	CSVGGGGEKLFF	TGCAGCGTTGGAGGGGGCGGTGAAAAACTGTTTTTT
NA	TRBV6-5	TRBJ2-2	NA	CASSQDTNTGELFF	TGTGCCAGCAGCCAGGACACTAACACCGGGGAGCTGTTTTTT
NA	TRBV11-3	TRBJ2-3	TRBD1	CASSSGTGTDTQYF	TGTGCCAGCAGCTCCGGGACAGGGACGGATACGCAGTATTTT
NA	TRBV7-9	TRBJ2-5	TRBD1	CASSRGDSQETQYF	TGTGCCAGCAGCAGAGGGGACAGCCAAGAGACCCAGTACTTC
NA	TRBV4-3	TRBJ2-1	TRBD2	CASSQATREVNNEQFF	TGCGCCAGCAGCCAAGCTACCCGGGAGGTGAACAATGAGCAGTTCTTC
NA	TRBV29-1	TRBJ1-5	TRBD1	CSVALVGQGAEQPQHF	TGCAGCGTTGCCCTTGTTGGACAGGGGGCTGAACAGCCCCAGCATTTT
once	TRBV5-1	TRBJ2-1	NA	CASSLGGQNADEQFF	TGCGCCAGCAGCTTGGGCGGACAAAATGCCGATGAGCAGTTCTTC
NA	TRBV10-2	TRBJ1-1	NA	CASSGIGRSDAFF	TGCGCCAGCAGCGGTATTGGTCGAAGCGATGCTTTCTTT
NA	TRBV28	TRBJ1-4	NA	CASSSYESAKEKLFF	TGTGCCAGCAGTTCGTACGAGAGCGCCAAGGAAAAACTGTTTTTT
NA	TRBV6-5	TRBJ2-1	TRBD2	CASATSGSSYNEQFF	TGTGCCAGCGCGACTAGCGGGTCGTCCTACAATGAGCAGTTCTTC
NA	TRBV11-3	TRBJ2-6	TRBD1	CASSRYEGQRFSGANVLTF	TGTGCCAGCAGCCGATACGAGGGACAGCGATTTTCTGGGGCCAACGTCCTGACTTTC
NA	TRBV5-6	TRBJ1-2	NA	CASSLGRGSYGYTF	TGTGCCAGCAGCCTAGGTAGGGGAAGCTATGGCTACACCTTC
NA	TRBV5-1	TRBJ1-1	NA	CASSLVQGTEAFF	TGCGCCAGCAGCTTGGTTCAGGGCACTGAAGCTTTCTTT